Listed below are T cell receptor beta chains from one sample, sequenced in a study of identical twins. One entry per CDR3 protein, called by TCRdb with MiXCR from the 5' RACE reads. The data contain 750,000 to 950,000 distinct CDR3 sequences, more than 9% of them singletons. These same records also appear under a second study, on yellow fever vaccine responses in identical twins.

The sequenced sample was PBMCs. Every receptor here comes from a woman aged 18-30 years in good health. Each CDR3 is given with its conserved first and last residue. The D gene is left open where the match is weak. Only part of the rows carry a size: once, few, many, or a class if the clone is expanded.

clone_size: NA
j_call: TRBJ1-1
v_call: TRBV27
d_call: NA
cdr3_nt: TGTGCCATCTGGCGGGCAGGGTCCACTGAAGCTTTCTTT
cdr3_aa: CAIWRAGSTEAFF

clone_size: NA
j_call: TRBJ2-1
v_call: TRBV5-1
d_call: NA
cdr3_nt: TGCGCCAGCAGCCACTCCGGGGCCTATTCCTACAATGAGCAGTTCTTC
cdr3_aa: CASSHSGAYSYNEQFF

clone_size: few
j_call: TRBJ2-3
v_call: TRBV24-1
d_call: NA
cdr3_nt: TGTGCCACCAGTGATAACACTAAGGCCCCGTATACGCAGTATTTT
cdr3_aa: CATSDNTKAPYTQYF

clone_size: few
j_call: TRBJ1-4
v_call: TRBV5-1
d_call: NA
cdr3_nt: TGCGCCAGCAGCTACACCGCCGGGACGGTCTCTAATGAAAAACTGTTTTTT
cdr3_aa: CASSYTAGTVSNEKLFF

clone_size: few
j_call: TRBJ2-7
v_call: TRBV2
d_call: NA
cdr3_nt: TGTGCCAGCAGGGAGCGGACTGACACCTACGAGCAGTACTTC
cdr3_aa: CASRERTDTYEQYF

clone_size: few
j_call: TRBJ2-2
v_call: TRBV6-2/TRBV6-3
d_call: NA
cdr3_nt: TGTGCCAGCATCCGTGGGGCCGTTAGCACCGGGGAGCTGTTTTTT
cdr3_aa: CASIRGAVSTGELFF

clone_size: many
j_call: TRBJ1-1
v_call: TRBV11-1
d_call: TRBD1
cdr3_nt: TGTGCCAGCAGCTTACAGGGGGCTGGCACTGAAGCTTTCTTT
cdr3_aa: CASSLQGAGTEAFF

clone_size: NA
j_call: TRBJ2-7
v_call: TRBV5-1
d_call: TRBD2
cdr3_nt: TGCGCCAGCAGCCCCGGAGGTGTAGCGGGGGCCTACGAGCAGTACTTC
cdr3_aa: CASSPGGVAGAYEQYF

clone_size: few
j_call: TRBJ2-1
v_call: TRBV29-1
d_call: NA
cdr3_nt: TGCAGCGTTGTAAGAGGGGGGCGGAATGAGCAGTTCTTC
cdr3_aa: CSVVRGGRNEQFF

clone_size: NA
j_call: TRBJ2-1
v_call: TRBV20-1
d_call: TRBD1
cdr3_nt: TGCAGTGCTGCAGGGGGTGCAGACAATGAGCAGTTCTTC
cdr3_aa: CSAAGGADNEQFF

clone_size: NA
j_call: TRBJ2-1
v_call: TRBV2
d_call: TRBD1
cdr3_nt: TGTGCCAGCAGCCTCGACAGGGCCTCCTACAATGAGCAGTTCTTC
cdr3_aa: CASSLDRASYNEQFF

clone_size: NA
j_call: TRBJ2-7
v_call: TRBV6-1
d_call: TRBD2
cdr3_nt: TGTGCCAGCAGGCTCGGGGCGGGAGTCTACGAGCAGTACTTC
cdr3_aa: CASRLGAGVYEQYF

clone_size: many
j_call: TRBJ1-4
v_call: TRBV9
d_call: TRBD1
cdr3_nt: TGTGCCAGCAGCGTACAGGGGGTCGGAAGTGAAAAACTGTTTTTT
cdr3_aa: CASSVQGVGSEKLFF

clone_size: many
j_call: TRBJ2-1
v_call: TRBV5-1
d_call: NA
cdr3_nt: TGCGCCAGCAGCTTGGTCTGGGCAAGGACCTACAATGAGCAGTTCTTC
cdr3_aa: CASSLVWARTYNEQFF

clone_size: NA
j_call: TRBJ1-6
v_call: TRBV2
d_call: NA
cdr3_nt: TGTGCCAGCAGTGAAGAATTAGACGGCTATTCACCCCTCCACTTT
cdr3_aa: CASSEELDGYSPLHF

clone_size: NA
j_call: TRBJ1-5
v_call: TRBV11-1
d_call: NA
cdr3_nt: TGTGCCAGCAGCTTAGGGAGCCGGGGCGACGCGGGGAATCAGCCCCAGCATTTT
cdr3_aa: CASSLGSRGDAGNQPQHF

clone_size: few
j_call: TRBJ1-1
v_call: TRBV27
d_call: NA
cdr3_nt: TGTGCCAGCAGTTTTACAGGATCAGCTAAAGCTTTCTTT
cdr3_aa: CASSFTGSAKAFF

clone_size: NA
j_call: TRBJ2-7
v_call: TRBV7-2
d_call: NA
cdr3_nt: TGTGCCAGCAGCTCCATGAGGGCCTCCGAGCAGTACTTC
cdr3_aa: CASSSMRASEQYF

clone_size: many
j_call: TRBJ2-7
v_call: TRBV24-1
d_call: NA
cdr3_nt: TGTGCCACCAGTGATTCCGGGACAAACTACGAGCAGTACTTC
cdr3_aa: CATSDSGTNYEQYF

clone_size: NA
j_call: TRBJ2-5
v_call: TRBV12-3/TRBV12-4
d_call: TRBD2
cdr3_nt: TGTGCCAGCAGTTTAGGTGGACTAGCGTTCTCGCGACAGTACTTC
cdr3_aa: CASSLGGLAFSRQYF

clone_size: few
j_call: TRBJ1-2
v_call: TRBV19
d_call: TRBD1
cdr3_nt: TGTGCCAGTAGTACCGGGACAGGGAACTATGGCTACACCTTC
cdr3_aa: CASSTGTGNYGYTF

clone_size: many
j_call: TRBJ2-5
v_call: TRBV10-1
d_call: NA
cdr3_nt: TGCGCCAAGATCAGACTTAACGGGGGGCCTGGAGAGACCCAGTACTTC
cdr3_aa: CAKIRLNGGPGETQYF

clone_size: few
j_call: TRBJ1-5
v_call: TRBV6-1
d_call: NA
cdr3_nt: TGTGCCAGCAGTGCGAAGCCCGAGGGTCAGCCCCAGCATTTT
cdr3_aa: CASSAKPEGQPQHF

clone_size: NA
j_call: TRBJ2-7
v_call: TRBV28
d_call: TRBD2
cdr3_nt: TGTGCCAGCAGTTTTTCGATGGAAACCGGGACTAGACAATACGAGCAGTACTTC
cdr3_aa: CASSFSMETGTRQYEQYF

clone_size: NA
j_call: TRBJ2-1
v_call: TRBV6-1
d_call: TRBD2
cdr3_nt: TGTGCCAGCAGCCCAGGGACTAGCGGACCCAATGAGCAGTTCTTC
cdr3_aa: CASSPGTSGPNEQFF

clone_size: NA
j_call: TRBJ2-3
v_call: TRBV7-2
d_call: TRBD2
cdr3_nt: TGTGCCAGCAGCTTCAGCGGGACTAGCGGGACCACAGATACGCAGTATTTT
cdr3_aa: CASSFSGTSGTTDTQYF

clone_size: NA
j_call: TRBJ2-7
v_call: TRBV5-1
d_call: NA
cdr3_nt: TGCGCCAGCAGCTTGGCAGGAGGGATAACCACCTACGAGCAGTACTTC
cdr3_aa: CASSLAGGITTYEQYF

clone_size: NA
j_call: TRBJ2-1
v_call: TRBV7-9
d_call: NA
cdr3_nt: TGTGCCAGCAGCTTGGTCCCTTGGGAGGAGCAGTTCTTC
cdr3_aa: CASSLVPWEEQFF

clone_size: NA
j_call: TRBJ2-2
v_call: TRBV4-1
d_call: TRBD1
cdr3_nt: TGCGCCAGCAGCCCCGCGATACACACCCCGGGACAGGCGAACACCGGGGAGCTGTTTTTT
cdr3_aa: CASSPAIHTPGQANTGELFF

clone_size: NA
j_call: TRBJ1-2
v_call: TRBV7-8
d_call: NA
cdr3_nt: TGTGCCAGCAGCCCGCCTTTAGTAGGGGGAAGCATTCTTGGCTACACCTTC
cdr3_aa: CASSPPLVGGSILGYTF

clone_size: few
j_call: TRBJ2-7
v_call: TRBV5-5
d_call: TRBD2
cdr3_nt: TGTGCCAGCAGCTTCAGGCTAGCGGGAACCTACGAGCAGTACTTC
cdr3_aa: CASSFRLAGTYEQYF

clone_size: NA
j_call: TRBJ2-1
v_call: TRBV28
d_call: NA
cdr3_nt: TGTGCCAGCAGTTTCAAGTATGAGCAGTTCTTC
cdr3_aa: CASSFKYEQFF

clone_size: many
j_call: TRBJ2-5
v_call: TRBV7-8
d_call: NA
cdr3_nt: TGTGCCAGCAGCTCAAGGGGTCGAGGACTACAAGAGACCCAGTACTTC
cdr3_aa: CASSSRGRGLQETQYF

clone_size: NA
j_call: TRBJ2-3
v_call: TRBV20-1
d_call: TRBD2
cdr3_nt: TGCAGTGCTAAACAACTAGCGGGGGGCACAGATACGCAGTATTTT
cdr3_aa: CSAKQLAGGTDTQYF